Following are 19 T cell receptor beta chains from one sample sequenced in a study of T-cell memory formation after mild COVID-19. TCRdb called the 5' RACE reads again in MiXCR, with one record for every CDR3 protein. The repertoire holds a few hundred thousand distinct CDR3 sequences, with 25% to 30% as singletons. Sequencing was carried out using PBMCs or a T cell subset sorted from them (not recorded which). These receptors were taken from an adult woman who had mild COVID-19 (a few samples of this study predate the infection). Cell type and time point are not known.

The CDR3 bases are TGTGCCATCAGTGATACAGGTCCCTTAGCTAACTATGGCTACACCTTC. This codes for CAISDTGPLANYGYTF. The chain has TRBV10-3 and TRBJ1-2; D might be TRBD1 (5 bases). The CDR3 is 16 residues long. V was shortened by 3 bases and J by 0 bases, with 14 bases between the two germline ends. Germline V gives CDR1 ENHRY, CDR2 SYGVKD.

This clonotype occurred a few times. CDR3 region: CASTLQGRVTEAFF. As DNA, the CDR3 is TGCGCCAGCACCTTACAGGGGAGGGTCACTGAAGCTTTCTTT. The chain carries TRBV5-1 and TRBJ1-1; TRBD1 matches 7 bases. The length of the CDR3 is 14 residues. Germline trimming cut 6 bases from V and 4 bases from J; bases unmatched to any gene: 9. Germline lookup yields CDR1 SGHRS and CDR2 YFSETQ.

The V and J genes are TRBV5-1 and TRBJ1-1; D might be TRBD1 (5 bases). The V gene's germline CDR1 is SGHRS and CDR2 YFSETQ. Between the trimmed V and J ends, which lost 5 bases and 7 bases, there was a span of 15 bases. The CDR3 is 13 amino acids. CDR3 sequence (DNA): TGCGCCAGCAGTCCAGGGTGGAACCATGAAGCTTTCTTT. Residues: CASSPGWNHEAFF.

The rearrangement links TRBV24-1 to TRBJ2-5; 8 positions match TRBD1. The CDR3 runs to 15 residues. After removal of 1 base from V and 4 bases from J, the junction contained 4 bases not matched to a gene. CDR1 is KGHDR and CDR2 is SFDVKD in the germline V gene. The CDR3 DNA reads as TGTGCCACCAGTGATTTCGACAGGGGACCAGAGACCCAGTACTTC. Translation gives CATSDFDRGPETQYF.

The chain recombines TRBV7-6 with TRBJ1-6, with D hard to call. The ends were cut back, 7 bases at V and 6 bases at J, with 7 bases in the middle. The CDR3 consists of 12 residues. Germline V gene sequence: CDR1 SGHVS, CDR2 FNYEAQ. The CDR3 DNA reads as TGTGCCAGCACACAGCCTAATTCACCCCTCCACTTT. It yields the protein CASTQPNSPLHF.

V and J are TRBV7-8 and TRBJ2-5, with D uncertain. This CDR3 comprises 13 residues. Germline-derived CDR1 and CDR2 are SGHVS and FQNEAQ. V lost 1 base, J lost 5 bases, and 8 bases lay in between. CDR3 protein: CASSLVTGETQYF. As DNA, the CDR3 is TGTGCCAGCAGCTTAGTCACCGGGGAGACCCAGTACTTC.

The chain joins TRBV7-9 to TRBJ2-5; possible D gene TRBD2, 7 bases. CDR3 length equals 15 residues. Germline V gene lookup returns CDR1 SEHNR and CDR2 FQNEAQ (reference sequence). V was trimmed by 5 bases and J by 3 bases, leaving 16 bases between them. This chain's CDR3 is CASSQTRGAEETQYF. For the CDR3, the DNA is TGTGCCAGCAGCCAAACCCGGGGGGCCGAAGAGACCCAGTACTTC.

This clonotype has just a few counts. The chain combines TRBV11-2 with TRBJ1-1, with a weak D call TRBD1 (5 bases). Germline assignment: CDR1 SGHAT and CDR2 FQNNGV. The V end was cut by 0 bases, the J end by 0 bases, with 8 bases between. This CDR3 is built from 15 residues. The CDR3 DNA is TGTGCCAGCAGCTTAGATCCAGGGATGAACACTGAAGCTTTCTTT. As protein: CASSLDPGMNTEAFF.

This clonotype was counted a few times. The chain carries TRBV20-1 and TRBJ2-5; possibly TRBD2 for D (5 bases). V dropped 2 bases and J dropped 3 bases, with 13 bases sitting between them. This CDR3 region has 14 residues. CDR1 DFQATT and CDR2 SNEGSKA come from the germline V gene (reference sequence). Here the CDR3 reads CSARPTSGKETQYF. CDR3 in DNA: TGCAGTGCTAGACCCACATCCGGGAAAGAGACCCAGTACTTC.

In this sample, this clonotype turned up a few times. The chain employs TRBV4-1 and TRBJ2-7, with D possibly TRBD1 on 6 matching bases. CDR3 length equals 17 residues. Germline V gives CDR1 MGHRA, CDR2 YSYEKL. Trimming removed 1 base from V and 0 bases from J, with 16 bases in between. CDR3 sequence reads: CASSQAMRGFPSYEQYF. DNA for the CDR3: TGCGCCAGCAGCCAAGCGATGAGGGGGTTCCCCTCCTACGAGCAGTACTTC.

V gene TRBV5-8 combines with J gene TRBJ2-7, with 11 bases that match TRBD2. CDR3 size: 14 residues. With V trimmed by 4 bases and J by 6 bases, 6 bases remained unmatched. Per the germline V gene, CDR1 is SGHTS and CDR2 is YDEGEE. The CDR3 sequence is CASSVTSGSLEQYF. As DNA, the CDR3 is TGTGCCAGCAGCGTAACTAGCGGGAGCCTCGAGCAGTACTTC.

This clonotype was seen ten or more times. V gene TRBV5-1 combines with J gene TRBJ2-7; D remains unclear. From germline, CDR1 is SGHRS and CDR2 YFSETQ. The ends were cut back, 2 bases at V and 0 bases at J, with 3 bases in the middle. The CDR3 is 12 amino acids. CDR3 region: CASSFGSYEQYF. In DNA form, the CDR3 reads TGCGCCAGCAGCTTCGGCTCCTACGAGCAGTACTTC.

This chain connects TRBV7-3 to TRBJ2-5; no definite D call. Germline assignment: CDR1 SGHTA and CDR2 FQGTGA. The V end was cut by 5 bases, the J end by 4 bases, with 20 bases between. The CDR3 is 16 residues long. The CDR3 loop is CASSHRSKGLGETQYF. CDR3 sequence (DNA): TGTGCCAGCAGCCATAGGTCTAAAGGGTTAGGAGAGACCCAGTACTTC.

The chain uses TRBV5-1 and TRBJ1-2, with D unclear. CDR1 SGHRS and CDR2 YFSETQ come from the germline V gene. Trimming removed 4 bases from V and 3 bases from J, with 7 bases in between. The CDR3 is 12 amino acids. CDR3 loop: CASSPGDYGYTF. The CDR3 nucleotides are TGCGCCAGCAGCCCCGGAGACTATGGCTACACCTTC.

V is TRBV2 and J is TRBJ2-5; TRBD2 agrees at 9 bases. The germline V gene has CDR1 SNHLY and CDR2 FYNNEI. V lost 7 bases and J lost 5; bases outside the gene matches: 11. CDR3 length: 15 amino acids. CDR3 nucleotide sequence: TGTGCCAGCAATACAGGGACTAGCTGGGGTGAGACCCAGTACTTC. It translates to CASNTGTSWGETQYF. The variable domain in full, completed from reference TRBV2 and TRBJ2-5, reads EPEVTQTPSHQVTQMGQEVILRCVPISNHLYFYWYRQILGQKVEFLVSFYNNEISEKSEIFDDQFSVERPDGSNFTLKIRSTKLEDSAMYFCASNTGTSWGETQYFGPGTRLLVL.

This chain joins TRBV12-3 or TRBV12-4 and TRBJ1-2; D gene unclear. The V and J ends lost 1 base and 8 bases respectively, with 11 bases between them. CDR3 length: 13 amino acids. The DNA for the CDR3 is TGTGCCAGCAGTTTAGGGTCCCCGGGAGGCTACACCTTC. This encodes CASSLGSPGGYTF.

V usage is TRBV4-1 and J usage is TRBJ1-1, with TRBD1 matching 8 bases. The CDR3 is made up of 15 amino acids. J gave up 4 bases and V 5 bases, and 9 bases lay outside the gene matches. Germline assignment: CDR1 MGHRA and CDR2 YSYEKL. CDR3 in amino acids: CASSISTGVSTEAFF. CDR3 coding DNA: TGCGCCAGCAGCATTTCGACAGGGGTCAGCACTGAAGCTTTCTTT.

V usage is TRBV20-1 and J usage is TRBJ2-6; D tentatively reads TRBD1 or TRBD2 (5 bases each). Trimming removed 6 bases at V and 0 bases at J, with 12 bases between. CDR1 and CDR2 from the germline V gene are DFQATT and SNEGSKA (reference sequence). The CDR3 spans 15 residues. This chain's CDR3 is CSANSGASGANVLTF. As DNA, the CDR3 is TGCAGTGCCAATTCCGGGGCCTCTGGGGCCAACGTCCTGACTTTC.

This clonotype was seen many times. V usage is TRBV4-2 and J usage is TRBJ1-6; 8 nucleotides match TRBD1. Germline lookup yields CDR1 LGHNA and CDR2 YNFKEQ. V shed 4 bases, J shed 10 bases, and the junction held 18 bases outside the gene matches. This CDR3 region has 18 residues. The CDR3 nucleotides are TGTGCCAGCAGCCCGGACAGGGTAATTGCTGTGGTAAAATCACCCCTCCACTTT. It translates to CASSPDRVIAVVKSPLHF.